The 7 T cell receptor beta chains given below trace back to one sample, sequenced in a study of identical twins. TCRdb ran MiXCR on the 5' RACE reads and lists one entry per CDR3 protein. The sample consists of under 800,000 distinct CDR3 sequences, about 20% of them appearing once. These data were likewise used in another study, on T cells expressing NK-cell markers.

Sequencing was done on a sample of PBMCs. These receptors originate from a woman under 30 in good health.

The J gene is TRBJ1-4, the V gene TRBV2; tentatively, D is TRBD1 (5 bases). Trimming removed 7 bases at V and 8 bases at J, with 11 bases between. This CDR3 has 12 amino acids. CDR1 is SNHLY and CDR2 is FYNNEI in the germline V gene. CDR3 sequence: CASIRAEEKLFF. The CDR3 coding sequence is TGTGCCAGCATCAGGGCGGAAGAAAAACTGTTTTTT.

The rearrangement joins TRBV20-1 to TRBJ1-4; 9 bases map to TRBD1. The J segment lost 8 bases and the V segment lost 3 bases, leaving 10 bases of the junction unmatched. Germline CDR1 DFQATT, CDR2 SNEGSKA (reference sequence). This CDR3 contains 15 residues. In DNA form, the CDR3 reads TGCAGTGCTAGTGCGGCCGGGACAGGGAGAGAAAAACTGTTTTTT. Translated: CSASAAGTGREKLFF.

This chain joins TRBV9 and TRBJ2-1; 8 bases are shared with TRBD1. The trim removed 0 bases at V and 13 bases at J, leaving 9 bases unmatched. The CDR3 totals 14 residues. Germline-derived CDR1 and CDR2 are SGDLS and YYNGEE. The CDR3 sequence is CASSVESRGQGQFF. The CDR3 nucleotides read TGTGCCAGCAGCGTAGAATCTCGTGGACAGGGTCAGTTCTTC.

In its sample, this clonotype was seen many times. The rearrangement links TRBV6-5 to TRBJ1-1, with D uncertain. V was pared by 0 bases and J by 1 base, with 9 bases between. Germline values: CDR1 MNHEY, CDR2 SVGAGI. The CDR3 has 15 residues. The CDR3 spells CASSYSIWGNTEAFF. The CDR3 coding sequence is TGTGCCAGCAGTTACTCAATTTGGGGGAACACTGAAGCTTTCTTT.

This clonotype was recorded a few times. The chain employs TRBV20-1 and TRBJ2-2; D call uncertain. The CDR3 spans 14 residues. Trimming left V 7 bases short and J 1 base short, with 13 bases between. CDR1 DFQATT and CDR2 SNEGSKA come from the germline V gene (reference sequence). The CDR3 reads CSGLGIQNTGELFF. The CDR3 region has the DNA TGCAGTGGGCTAGGGATTCAGAACACCGGGGAGCTGTTTTTT.

This clonotype has just a few counts. The rearrangement joins TRBV15 to TRBJ1-5; D might be TRBD1 (5 bases). The CDR3 is 14 amino acids. Between the trimmed V and J ends, which lost 3 bases and 5 bases, there was a span of 11 bases. The germline V gene has CDR1 LNHNV and CDR2 YYDKDF (reference sequence). The CDR3 spells CATSREGGDQPQHF. In nucleotides, the CDR3 is TGTGCCACCAGCAGGGAGGGAGGGGATCAGCCCCAGCATTTT.

This clonotype has only a few counts. This chain links TRBV20-1 with TRBJ1-4; a possible D gene is TRBD1 (5 bases). Trimming left V 2 bases short and J 11 bases short, with 9 bases between. This CDR3 region has 11 residues. Germline lookup yields CDR1 DFQATT and CDR2 SNEGSKA (reference sequence). The CDR3 sequence is CSARRQPKLFF. The CDR3 DNA follows: TGCAGTGCTAGAAGACAGCCCAAACTGTTTTTT.